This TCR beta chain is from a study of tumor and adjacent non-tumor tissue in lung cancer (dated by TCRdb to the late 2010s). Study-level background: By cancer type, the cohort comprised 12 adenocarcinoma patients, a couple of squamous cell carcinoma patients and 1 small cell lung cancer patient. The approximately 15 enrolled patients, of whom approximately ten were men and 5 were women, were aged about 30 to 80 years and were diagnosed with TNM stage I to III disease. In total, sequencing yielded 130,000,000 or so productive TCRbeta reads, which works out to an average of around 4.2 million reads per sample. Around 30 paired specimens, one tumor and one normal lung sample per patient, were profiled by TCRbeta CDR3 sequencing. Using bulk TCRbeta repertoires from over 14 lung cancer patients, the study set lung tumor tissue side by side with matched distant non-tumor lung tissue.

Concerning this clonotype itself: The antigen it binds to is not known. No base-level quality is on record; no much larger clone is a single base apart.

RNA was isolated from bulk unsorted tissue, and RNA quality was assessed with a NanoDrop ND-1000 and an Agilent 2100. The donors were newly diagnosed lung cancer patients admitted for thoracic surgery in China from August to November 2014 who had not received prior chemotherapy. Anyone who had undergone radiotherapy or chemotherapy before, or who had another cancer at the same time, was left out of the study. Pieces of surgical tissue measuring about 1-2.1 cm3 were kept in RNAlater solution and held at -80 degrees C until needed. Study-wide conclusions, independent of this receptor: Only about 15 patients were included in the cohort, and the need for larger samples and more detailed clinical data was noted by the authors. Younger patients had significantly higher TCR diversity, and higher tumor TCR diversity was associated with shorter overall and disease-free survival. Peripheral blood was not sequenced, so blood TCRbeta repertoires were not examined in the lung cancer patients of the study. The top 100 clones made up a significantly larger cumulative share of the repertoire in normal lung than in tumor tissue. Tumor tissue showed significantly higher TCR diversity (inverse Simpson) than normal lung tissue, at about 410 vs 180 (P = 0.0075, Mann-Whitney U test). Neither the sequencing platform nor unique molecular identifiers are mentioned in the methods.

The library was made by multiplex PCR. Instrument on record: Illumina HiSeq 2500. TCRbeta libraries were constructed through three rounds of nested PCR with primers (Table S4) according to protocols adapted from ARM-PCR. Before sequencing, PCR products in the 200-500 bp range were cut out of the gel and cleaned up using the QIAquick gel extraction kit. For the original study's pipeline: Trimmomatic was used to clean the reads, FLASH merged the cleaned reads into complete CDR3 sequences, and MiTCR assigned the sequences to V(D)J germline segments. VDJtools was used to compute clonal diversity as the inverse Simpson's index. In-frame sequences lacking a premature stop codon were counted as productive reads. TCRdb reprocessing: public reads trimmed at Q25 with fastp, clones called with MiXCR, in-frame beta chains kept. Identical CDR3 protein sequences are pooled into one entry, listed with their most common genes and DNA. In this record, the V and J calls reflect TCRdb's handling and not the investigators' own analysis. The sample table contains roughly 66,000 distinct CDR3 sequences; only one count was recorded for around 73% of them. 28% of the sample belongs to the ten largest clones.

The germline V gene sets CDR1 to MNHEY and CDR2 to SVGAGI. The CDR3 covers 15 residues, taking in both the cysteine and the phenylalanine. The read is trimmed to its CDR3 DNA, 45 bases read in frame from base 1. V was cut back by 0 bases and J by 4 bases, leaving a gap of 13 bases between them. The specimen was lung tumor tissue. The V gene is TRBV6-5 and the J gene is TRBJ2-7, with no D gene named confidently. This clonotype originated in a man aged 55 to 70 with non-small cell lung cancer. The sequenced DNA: TGTGCCAGCAGTTACTCGGGCAACTTCCATTACGAGCAGTACTTC. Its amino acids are CASSYSGNFHYEQYF.